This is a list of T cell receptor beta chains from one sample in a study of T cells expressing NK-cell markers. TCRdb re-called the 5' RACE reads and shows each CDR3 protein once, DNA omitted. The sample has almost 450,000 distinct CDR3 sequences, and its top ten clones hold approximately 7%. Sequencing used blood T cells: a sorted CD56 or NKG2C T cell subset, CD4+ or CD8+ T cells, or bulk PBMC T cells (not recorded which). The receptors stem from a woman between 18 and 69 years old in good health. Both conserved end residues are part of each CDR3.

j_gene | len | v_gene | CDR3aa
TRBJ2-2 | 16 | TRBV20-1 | CSAPTSGGRGTGELFF
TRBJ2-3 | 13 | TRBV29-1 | CSVDGGAGDTQYF
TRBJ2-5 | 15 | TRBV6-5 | CASSYSTGYQETQYF
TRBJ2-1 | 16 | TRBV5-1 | CASSHLTSGTYNEQFF
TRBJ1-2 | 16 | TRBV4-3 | CASSQDTTGGNYGYTF
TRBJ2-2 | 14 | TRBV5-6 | CASSLLGSLGELFF
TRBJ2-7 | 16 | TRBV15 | CATSRDGTGGSYEQYF
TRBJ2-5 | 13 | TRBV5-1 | CASSRGIQETQYF
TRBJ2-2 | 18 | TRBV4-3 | CASSQDIRTEQNTGELFF
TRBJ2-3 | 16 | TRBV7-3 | CASSSFAGPPGDTQYF
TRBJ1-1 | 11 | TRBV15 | CATRDQSAAFF
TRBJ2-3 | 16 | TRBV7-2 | CASSPSGRAGSDTQYF
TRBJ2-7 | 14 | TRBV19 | CASRGQPSSYEQYF
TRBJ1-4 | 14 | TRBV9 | CASSVGTAYEKLFF
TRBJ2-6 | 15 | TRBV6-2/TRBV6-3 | CASRGTGAGANVLTF
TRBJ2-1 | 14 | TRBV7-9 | CASSLVDSSNEQFF
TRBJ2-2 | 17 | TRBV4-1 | CASSQDARAPNTGELFF
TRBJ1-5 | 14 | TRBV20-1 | CSATGVSRNQPQHF
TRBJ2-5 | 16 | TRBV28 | CATKRGIAGDLETQYF
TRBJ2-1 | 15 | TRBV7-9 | CASSPRRSSYNEQFF
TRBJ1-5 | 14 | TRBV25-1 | CASSGGVGNQPQHF
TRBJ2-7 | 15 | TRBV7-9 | CASSLDGSVSYEQYF
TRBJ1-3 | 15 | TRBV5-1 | CASSLDTGVGNTIYF
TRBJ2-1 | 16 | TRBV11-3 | CASSLGGVGSGNEQFF
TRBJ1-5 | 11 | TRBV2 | CASSASGPQHF
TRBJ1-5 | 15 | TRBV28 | CASSLSPTASGPQHF
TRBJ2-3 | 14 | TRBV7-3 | CASSLGGQQDTQYF
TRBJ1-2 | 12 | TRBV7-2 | CASSNENYGYTF
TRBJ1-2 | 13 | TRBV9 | CASSVEGSSGYTF
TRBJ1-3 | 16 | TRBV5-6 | CASSTGRLYSGNTIYF
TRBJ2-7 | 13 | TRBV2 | CASSEGLLYEQYF
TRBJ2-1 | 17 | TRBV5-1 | CASSRSREGVSYNEQFF
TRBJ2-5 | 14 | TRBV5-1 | CASSREGLKETQYF
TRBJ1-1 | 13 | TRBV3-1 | CASSRIAGDEAFF
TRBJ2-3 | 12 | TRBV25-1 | CASTSEVFTQYF
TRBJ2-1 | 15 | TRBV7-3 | CASSPGGNPYNEQFF
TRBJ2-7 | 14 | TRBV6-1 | CASNKDRGSYEQYF
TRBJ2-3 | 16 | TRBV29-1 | CSVGAGGLVVSDTQYF
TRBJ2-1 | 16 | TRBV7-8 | CASSLVGSGSYNEQFF
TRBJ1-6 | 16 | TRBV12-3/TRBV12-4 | CASSLRQINGGSPLHF
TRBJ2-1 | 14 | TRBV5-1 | CASSQPGLHNEQFF
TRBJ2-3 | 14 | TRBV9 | CASSVEGGIDTQYF
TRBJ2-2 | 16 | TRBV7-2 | CASSLPRARGTGELFF
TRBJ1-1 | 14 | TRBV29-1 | CSAKGGAGNTEAFF
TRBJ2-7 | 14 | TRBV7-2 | CASSLAGSTYEQYF
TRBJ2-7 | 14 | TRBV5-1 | CASSPGGQGGEQYF
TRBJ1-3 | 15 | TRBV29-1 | CSVEDLGGSGNTIYF
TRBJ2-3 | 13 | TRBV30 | CAWKRGFTDTQYF
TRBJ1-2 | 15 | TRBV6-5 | CASSWGLGLGYGYTF
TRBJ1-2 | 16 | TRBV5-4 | CASSPGGGQKNYGYTF
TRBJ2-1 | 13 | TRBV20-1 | CSAKGARYNEQFF
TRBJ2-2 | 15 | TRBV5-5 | CASSLEPGWPGELFF
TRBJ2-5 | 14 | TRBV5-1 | CASSLQVNQETQYF
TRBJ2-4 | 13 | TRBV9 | CASSVAGWDIQYF
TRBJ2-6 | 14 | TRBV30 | CARRAPSGANVLTF
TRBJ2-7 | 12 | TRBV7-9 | CASSPTPYEQYF
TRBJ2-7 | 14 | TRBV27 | CASSDSGQGYEQYF